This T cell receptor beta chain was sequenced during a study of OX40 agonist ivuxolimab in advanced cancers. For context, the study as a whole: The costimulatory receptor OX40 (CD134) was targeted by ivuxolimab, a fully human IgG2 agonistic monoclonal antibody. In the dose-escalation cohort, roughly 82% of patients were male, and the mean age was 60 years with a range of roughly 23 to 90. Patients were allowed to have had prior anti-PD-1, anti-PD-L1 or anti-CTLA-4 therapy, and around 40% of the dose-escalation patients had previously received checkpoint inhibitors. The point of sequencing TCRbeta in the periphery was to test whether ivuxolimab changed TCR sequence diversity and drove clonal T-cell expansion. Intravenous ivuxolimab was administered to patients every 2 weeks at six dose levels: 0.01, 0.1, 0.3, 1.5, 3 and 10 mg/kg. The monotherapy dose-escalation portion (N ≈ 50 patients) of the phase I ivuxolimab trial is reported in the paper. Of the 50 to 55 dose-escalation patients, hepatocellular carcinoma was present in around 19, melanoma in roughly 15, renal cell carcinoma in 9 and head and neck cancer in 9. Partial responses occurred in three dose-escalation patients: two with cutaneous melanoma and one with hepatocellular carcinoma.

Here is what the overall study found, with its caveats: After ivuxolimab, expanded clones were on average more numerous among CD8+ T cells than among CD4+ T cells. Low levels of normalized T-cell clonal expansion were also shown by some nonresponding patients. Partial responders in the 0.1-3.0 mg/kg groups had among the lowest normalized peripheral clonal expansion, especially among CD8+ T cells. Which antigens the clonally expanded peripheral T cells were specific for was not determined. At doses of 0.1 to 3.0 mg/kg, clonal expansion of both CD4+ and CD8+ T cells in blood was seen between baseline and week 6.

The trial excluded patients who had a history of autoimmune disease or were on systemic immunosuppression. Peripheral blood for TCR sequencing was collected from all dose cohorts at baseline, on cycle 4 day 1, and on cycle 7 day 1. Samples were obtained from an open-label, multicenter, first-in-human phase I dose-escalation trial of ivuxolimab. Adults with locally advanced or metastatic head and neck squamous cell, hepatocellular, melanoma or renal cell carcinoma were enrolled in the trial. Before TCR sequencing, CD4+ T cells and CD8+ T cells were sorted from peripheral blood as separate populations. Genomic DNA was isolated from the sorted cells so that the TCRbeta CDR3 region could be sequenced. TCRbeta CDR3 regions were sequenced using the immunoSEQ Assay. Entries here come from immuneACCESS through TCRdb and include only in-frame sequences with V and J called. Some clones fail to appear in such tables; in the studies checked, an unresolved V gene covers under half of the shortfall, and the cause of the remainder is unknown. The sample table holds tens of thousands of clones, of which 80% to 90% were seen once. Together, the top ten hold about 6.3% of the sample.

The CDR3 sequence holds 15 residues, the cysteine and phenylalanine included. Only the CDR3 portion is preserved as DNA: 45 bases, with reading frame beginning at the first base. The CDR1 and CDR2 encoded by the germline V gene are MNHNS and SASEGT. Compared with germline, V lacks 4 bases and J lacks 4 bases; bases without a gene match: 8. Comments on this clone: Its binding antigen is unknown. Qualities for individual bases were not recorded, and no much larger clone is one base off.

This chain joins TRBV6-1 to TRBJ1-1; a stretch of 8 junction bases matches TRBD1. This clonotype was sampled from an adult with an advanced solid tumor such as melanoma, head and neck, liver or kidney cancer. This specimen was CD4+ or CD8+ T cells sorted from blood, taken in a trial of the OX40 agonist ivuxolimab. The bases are TGTGCCAGCAGTGGAACAGGGGGGATCGGCACTGAAGCTTTCTTT. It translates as CASSGTGGIGTEAFF.